A selection of T cell receptor beta chains follows, all from one sample in a study of cytotoxic CD8 clonotypes in ibrutinib-treated CLL. Assay: immunoSEQ multiplex PCR; the TCRdb copy retains only in-frame clones and omits some. The sample contains 12,000 or so clones, about four fifths of which appear only once. The specimen comprised PBMCs, sampled at disease progression, from a patient treated with ibrutinib. These receptors all come from a human donor with chronic lymphocytic leukemia. Each CDR3 is given with its conserved first and last residue. The D gene is left open where the match is weak. Clone size appears in some rows only: once, few, many, or a class for an expanded clone.

abundance: .; v_gene: TRBV27; d_gene: TRBD2; j_gene: TRBJ2-7; CDR3aa: CASRGLAEPYEQYF; CDR3nt: TGTGCCAGCAGGGGACTAGCGGAGCCCTACGAGCAGTACTTC
abundance: .; v_gene: TRBV19; d_gene: .; j_gene: TRBJ2-7; CDR3aa: CASSIVGRSLEQYF; CDR3nt: TGTGCCAGTAGTATAGTTGGACGGTCGCTGGAGCAGTACTTC
abundance: .; v_gene: TRBV5-1; d_gene: .; j_gene: TRBJ2-1; CDR3aa: CASSRALKDNEQFF; CDR3nt: TGCGCCAGCAGCCGGGCCCTAAAGGACAATGAGCAGTTCTTC
abundance: once; v_gene: TRBV7-2; d_gene: .; j_gene: TRBJ2-1; CDR3aa: CASSVYLATDEQFF; CDR3nt: TGTGCCAGCAGCGTGTATCTAGCGACCGATGAGCAGTTCTTC
abundance: .; v_gene: TRBV5-1; d_gene: .; j_gene: TRBJ1-3; CDR3aa: CASSAGRSGNTIYF; CDR3nt: TGCGCCAGCAGCGCAGGACGCTCTGGAAACACCATATATTTT
abundance: .; v_gene: TRBV19; d_gene: .; j_gene: TRBJ1-1; CDR3aa: CASTPHGEATEAFF; CDR3nt: TGTGCCAGTACACCACATGGGGAGGCCACTGAAGCTTTCTTT
abundance: once; v_gene: TRBV7-9; d_gene: .; j_gene: TRBJ2-7; CDR3aa: CASSSTDGTYEQYF; CDR3nt: TGTGCCAGCAGCTCAACGGACGGAACCTACGAGCAGTACTTC
abundance: .; v_gene: TRBV14; d_gene: .; j_gene: TRBJ2-1; CDR3aa: CASSQDLREDEQFF; CDR3nt: TGTGCCAGCAGCCAAGATTTGAGGGAGGATGAGCAGTTCTTC
abundance: .; v_gene: TRBV6-1; d_gene: .; j_gene: TRBJ2-5; CDR3aa: CASSEGTRWQETQYF; CDR3nt: TGTGCCAGCAGTGAAGGGACGAGGTGGCAAGAGACCCAGTACTTC
abundance: once; v_gene: TRBV2; d_gene: TRBD2; j_gene: TRBJ2-7; CDR3aa: CASSPGTTEQYF; CDR3nt: TGTGCCAGCAGTCCCGGGACTACAGAGCAGTACTTC
abundance: .; v_gene: TRBV10-2; d_gene: .; j_gene: TRBJ1-2; CDR3aa: CASSEVGGLGGYTF; CDR3nt: TGCGCCAGCAGTGAAGTGGGCGGTCTGGGAGGCTACACCTTC
abundance: .; v_gene: TRBV2; d_gene: .; j_gene: TRBJ2-7; CDR3aa: CASSLGYEQYF; CDR3nt: TGTGCCAGCAGCTTGGGATACGAGCAGTACTTC
abundance: .; v_gene: TRBV7-2; d_gene: .; j_gene: TRBJ2-7; CDR3aa: CASSSFTVSYEQYF; CDR3nt: TGTGCCAGCAGCTCCTTCACGGTTTCCTACGAGCAGTACTTC
abundance: .; v_gene: TRBV9; d_gene: .; j_gene: TRBJ2-5; CDR3aa: CASSPGGQNQETQYF; CDR3nt: TGTGCCAGCAGCCCGGGGGGACAGAACCAAGAGACCCAGTACTTC
abundance: .; v_gene: TRBV7-3; d_gene: .; j_gene: TRBJ2-1; CDR3aa: CASSPSPHSYNEQFF; CDR3nt: TGTGCCAGCAGCCCCTCTCCCCACAGTTACAATGAGCAGTTCTTC
abundance: once; v_gene: TRBV7-9; d_gene: .; j_gene: TRBJ2-7; CDR3aa: CASSLDYEQYF; CDR3nt: TGTGCCAGCAGCCTAGACTACGAGCAGTACTTC
abundance: .; v_gene: TRBV7-9; d_gene: .; j_gene: TRBJ1-2; CDR3aa: CASSLLGIDRYGYTF; CDR3nt: TGTGCCAGCAGCCTTCTAGGGATAGATCGATATGGCTACACCTTC
abundance: .; v_gene: TRBV5-5; d_gene: .; j_gene: TRBJ1-3; CDR3aa: CASSPNQGNTIYF; CDR3nt: TGTGCCAGCAGCCCAAACCAGGGAAACACCATATATTTT
abundance: .; v_gene: TRBV14; d_gene: .; j_gene: TRBJ2-1; CDR3aa: CASSQFMGARDNEQFF; CDR3nt: TGTGCCAGCAGCCAATTCATGGGGGCGAGAGACAATGAGCAGTTCTTC
abundance: .; v_gene: TRBV29-1; d_gene: .; j_gene: TRBJ2-3; CDR3aa: CSSGDGPPDTQYF; CDR3nt: TGCAGCTCCGGAGACGGGCCCCCCGATACGCAGTATTTT
abundance: once; v_gene: TRBV9; d_gene: .; j_gene: TRBJ2-3; CDR3aa: CASSVGSGGDTQYF; CDR3nt: TGTGCCAGCAGCGTAGGGTCAGGGGGGGATACGCAGTATTTT
abundance: .; v_gene: TRBV2; d_gene: .; j_gene: TRBJ2-5; CDR3aa: CASSPRGQGRETQYF; CDR3nt: TGTGCCAGCAGTCCAAGGGGCCAGGGTAGGGAGACCCAGTACTTC
abundance: .; v_gene: TRBV4-1; d_gene: .; j_gene: TRBJ2-6; CDR3aa: CASSQDTGTGANVLTF; CDR3nt: TGCGCCAGCAGCCAAGATACAGGCACTGGGGCCAACGTCCTGACTTTC
abundance: .; v_gene: TRBV10-2; d_gene: .; j_gene: TRBJ2-1; CDR3aa: CASSDSGPGGRGEQFF; CDR3nt: TGCGCCAGCAGTGATAGTGGACCAGGAGGCCGCGGAGAGCAGTTCTTC
abundance: .; v_gene: TRBV7-7; d_gene: TRBD2; j_gene: TRBJ2-7; CDR3aa: CASSPLAGELYEQYF; CDR3nt: TGTGCTAGCAGCCCACTAGCGGGAGAGCTCTACGAGCAGTACTTC
abundance: .; v_gene: TRBV6-1; d_gene: TRBD1; j_gene: TRBJ2-7; CDR3aa: CASSEEAAGTGVYEQYF; CDR3nt: TGTGCCAGCAGTGAAGAGGCGGCCGGGACAGGGGTCTACGAGCAGTACTTC
abundance: .; v_gene: TRBV30; d_gene: TRBD2; j_gene: TRBJ2-2; CDR3aa: CASDSGRASTGELFF; CDR3nt: TGTGCCTCGGATAGCGGGAGGGCCAGTACCGGGGAGCTGTTTTTT
abundance: .; v_gene: TRBV19; d_gene: .; j_gene: TRBJ1-2; CDR3aa: CASSVGTDVTAF; CDR3nt: TGTGCCAGTAGTGTCGGGACGGACGTTACCGCCTTC
abundance: .; v_gene: TRBV6-5; d_gene: .; j_gene: TRBJ2-1; CDR3aa: CASSYSDYEGYEQFF; CDR3nt: TGTGCCAGCAGTTACTCGGATTACGAAGGCTATGAGCAGTTCTTC
abundance: once; v_gene: TRBV2; d_gene: .; j_gene: TRBJ1-5; CDR3aa: CASSGFRGLGNQPQHF; CDR3nt: TGTGCCAGCAGCGGGTTCCGAGGTTTGGGCAATCAGCCCCAGCATTTT
abundance: .; v_gene: TRBV10-3; d_gene: .; j_gene: TRBJ2-2; CDR3aa: CAIKPINTGELFF; CDR3nt: TGTGCCATCAAACCGATTAACACCGGGGAGCTGTTTTTT
abundance: .; v_gene: TRBV5-1; d_gene: .; j_gene: TRBJ1-4; CDR3aa: CASSSEGATNEKLFF; CDR3nt: TGCGCCAGCAGTTCCGAGGGTGCAACTAATGAAAAACTGTTTTTT
abundance: .; v_gene: TRBV9; d_gene: TRBD2; j_gene: TRBJ2-5; CDR3aa: CASSPGGAGGPETQYF; CDR3nt: TGTGCCAGCAGCCCGGGGGGAGCGGGAGGGCCGGAGACCCAGTACTTC
abundance: few; v_gene: TRBV5-8; d_gene: .; j_gene: TRBJ2-7; CDR3aa: CASSLRGGQVSVAGNEQYF; CDR3nt: TGTGCCAGCAGCTTGAGGGGTGGACAGGTATCGGTAGCGGGAAACGAGCAGTACTTC
abundance: .; v_gene: TRBV28; d_gene: TRBD1; j_gene: TRBJ2-7; CDR3aa: CASRPARDRGYEQYF; CDR3nt: TGTGCCAGCAGGCCTGCCCGGGACAGGGGGTACGAGCAGTACTTC
abundance: few; v_gene: TRBV30; d_gene: .; j_gene: TRBJ1-1; CDR3aa: CAWRGQNTEAFF; CDR3nt: TGTGCCTGGAGGGGACAGAACACTGAAGCTTTCTTT
abundance: .; v_gene: TRBV9; d_gene: TRBD2; j_gene: TRBJ2-1; CDR3aa: CASSPFSEVAGGPYNEQFF; CDR3nt: TGTGCCAGCAGCCCCTTTTCGGAAGTAGCGGGAGGCCCCTACAATGAGCAGTTCTTC
abundance: .; v_gene: TRBV4-1; d_gene: TRBD1; j_gene: TRBJ2-3; CDR3aa: CASSRTGLSGDTQYF; CDR3nt: TGCGCCAGCAGCCGGACAGGTTTGAGTGGAGATACGCAGTATTTT
abundance: .; v_gene: TRBV28; d_gene: .; j_gene: TRBJ2-2; CDR3aa: CASTQDQTGTGELFF; CDR3nt: TGTGCCAGCACCCAAGACCAGACAGGCACCGGGGAGCTGTTTTTT